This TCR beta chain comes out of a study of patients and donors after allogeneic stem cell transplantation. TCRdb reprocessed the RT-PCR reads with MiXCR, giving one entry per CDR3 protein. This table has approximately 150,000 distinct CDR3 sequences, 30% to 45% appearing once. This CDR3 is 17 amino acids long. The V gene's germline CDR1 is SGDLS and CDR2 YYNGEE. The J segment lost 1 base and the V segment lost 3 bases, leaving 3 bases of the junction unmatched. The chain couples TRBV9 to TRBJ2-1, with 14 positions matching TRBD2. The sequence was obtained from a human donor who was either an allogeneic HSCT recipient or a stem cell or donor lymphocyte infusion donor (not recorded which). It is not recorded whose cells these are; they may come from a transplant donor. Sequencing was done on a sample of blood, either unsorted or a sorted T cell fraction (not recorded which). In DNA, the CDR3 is TGTGCCAGCAGCGCCCGGACTAGCGGGGGGTCCTACAATGAGCAGTTCTTC. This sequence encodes CASSARTSGGSYNEQFF.